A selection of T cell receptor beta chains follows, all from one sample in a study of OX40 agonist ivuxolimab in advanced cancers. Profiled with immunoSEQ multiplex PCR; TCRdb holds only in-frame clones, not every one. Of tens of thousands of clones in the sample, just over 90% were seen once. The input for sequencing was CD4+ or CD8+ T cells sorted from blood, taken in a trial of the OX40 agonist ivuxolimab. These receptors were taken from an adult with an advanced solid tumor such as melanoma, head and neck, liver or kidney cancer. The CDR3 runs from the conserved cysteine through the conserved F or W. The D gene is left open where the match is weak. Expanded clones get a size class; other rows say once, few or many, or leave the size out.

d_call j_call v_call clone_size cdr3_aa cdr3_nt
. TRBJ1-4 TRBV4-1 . CASSQGWSLGRGTNEKLFF TGCGCCAGCAGCCAAGGGTGGTCTCTAGGACGGGGAACTAATGAAAAACTGTTTTTT
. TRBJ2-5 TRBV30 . CAWSVLGAETQYF TGTGCCTGGAGTGTATTGGGGGCAGAGACCCAGTACTTC
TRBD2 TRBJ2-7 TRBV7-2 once CASSPGGDGRGRQYF TGTGCCAGCAGCCCCGGGGGGGATGGGAGGGGCCGACAGTACTTC
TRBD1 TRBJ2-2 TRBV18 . CASSPRQGKDTGELFF TGTGCCAGCTCACCTAGACAGGGGAAGGACACCGGGGAGCTGTTTTTT
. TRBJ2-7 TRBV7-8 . CASSLAQGGEQYF TGTGCCAGCAGCTTAGCACAAGGGGGTGAGCAGTACTTC
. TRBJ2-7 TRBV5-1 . CASRGGASGSSYEQYF TGCGCCAGCAGAGGGGGGGCTAGCGGAAGCTCCTACGAGCAGTACTTC
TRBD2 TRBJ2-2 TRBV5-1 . CASSLMGLAGAAGTGELFF TGCGCCAGCAGCTTGATGGGGCTAGCGGGAGCCGCGGGCACCGGGGAGCTGTTTTTT
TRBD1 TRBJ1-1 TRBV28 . CASRTQGGMNTEAFF TGTGCCAGCAGGACCCAGGGGGGAATGAACACTGAAGCTTTCTTT
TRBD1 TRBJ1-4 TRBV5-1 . CASSAAETGGKLFF TGCGCCAGCAGCGCGGCGGAGACAGGGGGGAAACTGTTTTTT
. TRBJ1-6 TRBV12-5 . CASGFGDGANSPLHF TGTGCTAGTGGTTTTGGGGACGGGGCAAATTCACCCCTCCACTTT
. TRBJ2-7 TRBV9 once CASSPRGFSYEQYF TGTGCCAGCAGCCCACGAGGCTTCTCCTACGAGCAGTACTTC
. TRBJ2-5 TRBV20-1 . CSARQETQYF TGCAGTGCTAGACAAGAGACCCAGTACTTC
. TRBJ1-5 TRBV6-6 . CASSYWGGNQPQHF TGTGCCAGCAGTTACTGGGGTGGCAATCAGCCCCAGCATTTT
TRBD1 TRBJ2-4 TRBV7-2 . CASSWDSVNIQYF TGTGCCAGCAGCTGGGACAGTGTAAACATTCAGTACTTC
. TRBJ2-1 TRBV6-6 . CASSPAGNEQFF TGTGCCAGCAGCCCAGCTGGGAATGAGCAGTTCTTC
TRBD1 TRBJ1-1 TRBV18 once CASSPREGANTEAFF TGTGCCAGCTCACCACGGGAGGGGGCGAACACTGAAGCTTTCTTT
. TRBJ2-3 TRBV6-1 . CASGRDGRITDTQYF TGTGCCAGTGGACGGGACGGGCGAATCACAGATACGCAGTATTTT
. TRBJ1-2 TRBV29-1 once CSVEEPGYTF TGCAGCGTTGAAGAACCGGGCTACACCTTC
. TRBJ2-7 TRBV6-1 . CASSRTGYEQYF TGTGCCAGCAGTCGGACTGGCTACGAGCAGTACTTC
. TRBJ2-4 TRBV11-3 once CASSPETGNKNIQYF TGTGCCAGCAGCCCCGAAACAGGGAACAAAAACATTCAGTACTTC
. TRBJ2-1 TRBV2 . CASSESSGSYNEQFF TGTGCCAGCAGTGAGAGTAGCGGCTCCTACAATGAGCAGTTCTTC
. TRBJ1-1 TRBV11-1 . CASSLVGREAFF TGTGCCAGCAGCTTAGTGGGCAGGGAAGCTTTCTTT
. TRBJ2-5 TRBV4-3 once CASSQDRVQETQYF TGCGCCAGCAGCCAAGATCGGGTTCAAGAGACCCAGTACTTC
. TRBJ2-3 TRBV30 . CAWILGPGTQYF TGTGCCTGGATCCTAGGGCCAGGAACGCAGTATTTT
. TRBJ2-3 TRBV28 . CASGFAGSPDTQYF TGTGCCAGCGGATTCGCAGGGAGCCCAGATACGCAGTATTTT
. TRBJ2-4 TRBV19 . CASSRAGTKNIQYF TGTGCCAGTAGTCGTGCTGGGACCAAAAACATTCAGTACTTC
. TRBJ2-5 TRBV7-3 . CASSLKGETQYF TGTGCCAGCAGCTTAAAGGGTGAGACCCAGTACTTC
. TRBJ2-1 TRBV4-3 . CASSQSYYGRAPYNEQFF TGCGCCAGCAGCCAATCTTATTATGGCAGGGCCCCCTACAATGAGCAGTTCTTC
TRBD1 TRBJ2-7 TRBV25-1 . CASSFETGPVYEQYF TGTGCCAGCAGTTTCGAGACAGGGCCTGTCTACGAGCAGTACTTC
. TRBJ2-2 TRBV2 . CASKQEIDTGELFF TGTGCCAGCAAGCAAGAGATCGACACCGGGGAGCTGTTTTTT
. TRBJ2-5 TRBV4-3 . CASSQDLLPNRQETQYF TGCGCCAGCAGCCAAGATCTCCTGCCCAACCGGCAAGAGACCCAGTACTTC
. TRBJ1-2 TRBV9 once CASSTPGYGYTF TGTGCCAGCAGCACCCCAGGCTATGGCTACACCTTC
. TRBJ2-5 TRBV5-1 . CASSWRETQYF TGCGCCAGCAGCTGGAGAGAGACCCAGTACTTC
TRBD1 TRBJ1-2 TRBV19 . CASSTTLTGARYGYTF TGTGCCAGTAGTACAACCCTGACAGGGGCAAGATATGGCTACACCTTC
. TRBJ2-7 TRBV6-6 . CASSRRYEQYF TGTGCCAGCAGCAGGAGGTACGAGCAGTACTTC
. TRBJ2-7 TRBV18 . CASSLGRGSYEQYF TGTGCCAGCTCGTTAGGGCGTGGCTCCTACGAGCAGTACTTC
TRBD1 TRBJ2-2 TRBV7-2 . CASSFDRGGTGELFF TGTGCCAGCAGCTTCGACAGGGGTGGCACCGGGGAGCTGTTTTTT
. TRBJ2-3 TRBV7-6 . CASSSEYGISTDTQYF TGTGCCAGCAGCTCAGAATACGGAATTAGCACAGATACGCAGTATTTT
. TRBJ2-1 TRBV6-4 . CASSADRFNEQFF TGTGCCAGCAGTGCCGACAGATTCAATGAGCAGTTCTTC
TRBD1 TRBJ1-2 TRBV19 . CASSQGPGQVSGGYTF TGTGCCAGTAGTCAGGGGCCGGGACAGGTTTCTGGTGGCTACACCTTC
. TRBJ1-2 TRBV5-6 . CASSLGTFNYGYTF TGTGCCAGCAGCTTGGGGACATTTAACTATGGCTACACCTTC
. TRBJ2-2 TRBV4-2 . CASSQGAGRIPGELFF TGTGCCAGCAGCCAAGGGGCAGGGCGGATCCCCGGGGAGCTGTTTTTT
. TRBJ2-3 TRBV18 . CASSPQPYYTDTQYF TGTGCCAGCTCACCACAACCCTACTACACAGATACGCAGTATTTT
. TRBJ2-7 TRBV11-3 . CASSLRAESYEQYF TGTGCCAGCAGCTTAAGGGCAGAATCCTACGAGCAGTACTTC
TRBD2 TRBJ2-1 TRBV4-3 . CASSPGLAGGNEQFF TGCGCCAGCAGCCCCGGACTAGCGGGGGGCAATGAGCAGTTCTTC
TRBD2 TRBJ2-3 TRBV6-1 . CASSEGLAGGADTQYF TGTGCCAGCAGTGAAGGACTAGCGGGAGGAGCAGATACGCAGTATTTT
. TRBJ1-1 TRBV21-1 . CASSKYLGGVTEAFF TGTGCCAGCAGCAAATACCTCGGGGGTGTCACTGAAGCTTTCTTT
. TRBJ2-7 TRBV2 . CASRVWGGEQYF TGTGCCAGCAGGGTTTGGGGAGGCGAGCAGTACTTC
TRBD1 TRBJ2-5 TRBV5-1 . CASSFGQGQETQYF TGCGCCAGCAGCTTCGGACAGGGCCAAGAGACCCAGTACTTC
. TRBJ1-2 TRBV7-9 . CASSFGRGFGYTF TGTGCCAGCAGCTTCGGGCGCGGATTTGGCTACACCTTC
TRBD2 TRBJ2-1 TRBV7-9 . CASSLPIQGLAYNEQFF TGTGCCAGCAGCTTACCCATCCAGGGACTAGCTTACAATGAGCAGTTCTTC
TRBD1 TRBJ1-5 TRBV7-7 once CASSLGTENGQPQHF TGTGCTAGCAGCTTAGGGACAGAAAATGGTCAGCCCCAGCATTTT
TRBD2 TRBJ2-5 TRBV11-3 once CASSSTRLAGYQETQYF TGTGCCAGCAGCTCAACGAGACTAGCGGGGTACCAAGAGACCCAGTACTTC
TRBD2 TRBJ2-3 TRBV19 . CASSILWTSVADTQYF TGTGCCAGTAGTATCCTCTGGACTAGCGTGGCAGATACGCAGTATTTT